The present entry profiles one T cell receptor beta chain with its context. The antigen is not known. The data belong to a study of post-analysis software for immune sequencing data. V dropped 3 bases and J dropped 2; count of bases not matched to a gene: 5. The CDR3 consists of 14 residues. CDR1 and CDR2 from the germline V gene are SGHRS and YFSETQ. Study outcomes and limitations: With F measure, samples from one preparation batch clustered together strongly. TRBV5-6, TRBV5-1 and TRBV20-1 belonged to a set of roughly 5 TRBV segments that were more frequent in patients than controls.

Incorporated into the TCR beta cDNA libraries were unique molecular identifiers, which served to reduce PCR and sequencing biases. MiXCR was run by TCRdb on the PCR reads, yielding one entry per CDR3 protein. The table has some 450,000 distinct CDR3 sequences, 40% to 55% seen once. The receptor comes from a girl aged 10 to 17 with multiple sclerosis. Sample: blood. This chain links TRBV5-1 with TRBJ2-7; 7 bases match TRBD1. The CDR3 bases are TGCGCCAGCAGCTCTGGGGGACAGACCTACGAGCAGTACTTC. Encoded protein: CASSSGGQTYEQYF.